The T cell receptor beta chain under discussion was sequenced for a study of shared clonotypes between healthy human individuals. Regarding the study as a whole: The diversity represented, both genetic and in exposure history, was limited by few donors. A handful of donors showed sharing of 4.5% to 6% of naive CD4 clonotypes. Non-shared clonotypes had lower generation probabilities than clonotypes shared by all four sorted-subset donors.

Points on this clone: Its antigen is still unknown. Sequence at one end of the junction differs from germline and may be a read error. This specimen includes other DNA sequences encoding the same CDR3.

Assay used: immunoSEQ multiplex PCR; TCRdb lists only in-frame clones, some missing. Of roughly 1,100,000 clones listed, more than 65% were seen once; the top ten hold about 1.5%. In germline, CDR1 is SSHAT, CDR2 FNYEAQ (reference sequence). CDR3 size: 13 residues. This sequence was found in a man between 18 and 29 years old in good health. Sequenced material: memory CD4+ T cells sorted from blood. The subset: CD45RA-negative fraction. The chain combines TRBV7-7 with TRBJ2-3; D is perhaps TRBD2 (6 bases). The DNA of the CDR3 is TGTGCTAGCAGCTTAGGAGGGACAGATACGCAGTATTTT. Translating gives CASSLGGTDTQYF.